This TCR beta chain was recorded in a study of somatic mutations in cytotoxic T cells in rheumatoid arthritis. Findings and limits, study-wide: Rheumatoid arthritis patients, but not healthy controls, exhibited increasing CD8+ clonality with age. No significant CD8+ T-cell clonality difference was found between rheumatoid arthritis patients and age-matched controls.

As to this clone: What it recognizes is unknown.

The germline gives CDR1 LNHDA, CDR2 SQIVND (reference sequence). The CDR3 loop spans 14 amino acids. V lost 6 bases and J lost 1, with 10 bases in between. This table comes from immunoSEQ multiplex PCR, and its TCRdb copy is limited to in-frame clones, with some not included. Found here are more than 15,000 clones, more than 60% of them singletons; the top ten hold approximately 20%. The sample taken for sequencing was CD8+ T cells sorted from blood. The V gene is TRBV19, the J gene TRBJ1-5; D gene unclear. This receptor was obtained from a woman in her sixties in good health. In DNA form, the CDR3 reads TGTGCCAGTAGAGCTGAGGGAAGCAATCAGCCCCAGCATTTT. This codes for CASRAEGSNQPQHF.